The rows below give T cell receptor beta chains drawn from one sample of a study of identical twins. TCRdb processed the 5' RACE reads anew with MiXCR; each CDR3 protein has one entry. The sample has 250,000 or so distinct CDR3 sequences; about 7% are singletons. These same data were also listed under a study on yellow fever vaccine responses in identical twins.

Material: memory (CD45RO+) T cells sorted from blood. These receptors were obtained from a woman aged 18 to 35 in good health. Each CDR3 is given with its conserved first and last residue. The listing skips clone size in some rows; elsewhere it reads once, few, many or a size class.

v_call: TRBV15; clone_size: many; cdr3_aa: CATSRDLATSGVNEQFF
v_call: TRBV7-2; clone_size: .; cdr3_aa: CASSLREDLATQYF
v_call: TRBV12-5; clone_size: many; cdr3_aa: CASGPNGLDSDTQYF
v_call: TRBV28; clone_size: few; cdr3_aa: CASRRAGGAGGYTF
v_call: TRBV6-1; clone_size: .; cdr3_aa: CASSERNGYTEAFF
v_call: TRBV28; clone_size: .; cdr3_aa: CASSLRTLWAGALSSYNEQFF
v_call: TRBV7-2; clone_size: few; cdr3_aa: CASSLVLLAGDTQYF
v_call: TRBV3-1; clone_size: few; cdr3_aa: CASSTIRDRSPLGKETQYF
v_call: TRBV6-1; clone_size: few; cdr3_aa: CATTAGQTSYEQYF
v_call: TRBV5-6; clone_size: .; cdr3_aa: CASSLINNEQFF
v_call: TRBV20-1; clone_size: few; cdr3_aa: CSALDTGTGQYF
v_call: TRBV5-5; clone_size: few; cdr3_aa: CASSLIGQGETQYF
v_call: TRBV2; clone_size: .; cdr3_aa: CASSVNTAGAGYNEQFF
v_call: TRBV10-2; clone_size: few; cdr3_aa: CASRPSGGKGYEQYF
v_call: TRBV7-3; clone_size: many; cdr3_aa: CASSRGQGLVDEQFF
v_call: TRBV11-2; clone_size: many; cdr3_aa: CASSLGQGIGQPQHF
v_call: TRBV6-1; clone_size: few; cdr3_aa: CASCERNPTGELFF
v_call: TRBV7-2; clone_size: .; cdr3_aa: CASRGQLLSAANVLTF
v_call: TRBV28; clone_size: .; cdr3_aa: CASSSSQGLGANTGELFF
v_call: TRBV10-2; clone_size: many; cdr3_aa: CASSGTSPADYNEQFF
v_call: TRBV10-3; clone_size: few; cdr3_aa: CGTSDSYNEQFF
v_call: TRBV6-1; clone_size: .; cdr3_aa: CASTTGLGANVLTF
v_call: TRBV5-6; clone_size: many; cdr3_aa: CASAAWDRVYEQYF
v_call: TRBV12-3/TRBV12-4; clone_size: many; cdr3_aa: CASSSLTGDAFF
v_call: TRBV6-5; clone_size: many; cdr3_aa: CASSSNRDRVGYTF
v_call: TRBV5-1; clone_size: .; cdr3_aa: CASSLPDREGGGLLAKNIQYF
v_call: TRBV5-1; clone_size: .; cdr3_aa: CASSPRGGSVEQFF
v_call: TRBV7-7; clone_size: .; cdr3_aa: CASPKSEGGTSTDTQYF
v_call: TRBV6-5; clone_size: many; cdr3_aa: CASSPSTGRYYEQYF
v_call: TRBV6-5; clone_size: .; cdr3_aa: CASSYSFGTGNGYTF
v_call: TRBV10-2; clone_size: .; cdr3_aa: CANPPRQGGSGELFF
v_call: TRBV28; clone_size: many; cdr3_aa: CASRNRDRVSTIYF
v_call: TRBV4-1; clone_size: few; cdr3_aa: CASSQGGAGIGLGTEAFF
v_call: TRBV4-1; clone_size: few; cdr3_aa: CASKGLGEAFF
v_call: TRBV6-1; clone_size: few; cdr3_aa: CASSTGSAYSNQPQHF
v_call: TRBV27; clone_size: few; cdr3_aa: CASSLNSDIQYF
v_call: TRBV6-1; clone_size: .; cdr3_aa: CASRRVGGEQFF
v_call: TRBV7-6; clone_size: few; cdr3_aa: CASSPQQGIKNIQYF
v_call: TRBV12-3/TRBV12-4; clone_size: .; cdr3_aa: CASSFEGANVLTF
v_call: TRBV28; clone_size: many; cdr3_aa: CASSLFRAADTQYF
v_call: TRBV28; clone_size: few; cdr3_aa: CATSGYGVNTEAFF
v_call: TRBV5-1; clone_size: many; cdr3_aa: CASIAGDEQYF